This T cell receptor beta chain was profiled in a study of spatial heterogeneity in lung cancer. TCRdb independently ran MiXCR on the 5' RACE reads; one entry per CDR3 protein. The sample lists 15,000 to 20,000 distinct CDR3 sequences, approximately 5.6% occurring once. This clonotype was seen at least ten times. Its antigen is unknown. In a library made to pick up alpha chains, this beta chain is a stray read with a size that means little. Time point noted: sample taken at primary tumor resection. V shed 0 bases and J shed 2 bases, with 14 bases lying between them. CDR1 DFQATT and CDR2 SNEGSKA come from the germline V gene (reference sequence). The CDR3 contains 15 residues. General study findings and limits: Expanded intratumoral alpha and beta TCR counts tracked tumor mutation counts.

The sequencing here drew on lung tumor tissue, taken at surgery. The chain recombines TRBV20-1 with TRBJ2-7; D is possibly TRBD1 or TRBD2 (6 bases each). This TCR came from a female donor with early-stage non-small cell lung cancer. This chain's CDR3 is CSARESFRGPYEQYF. CDR3 DNA sequence: TGCAGTGCTAGAGAGTCCTTCCGGGGGCCCTACGAGCAGTACTTC.